Below, 13 T cell receptor beta chains from the same sample are listed, as sequenced in a study of blood T cell repertoires in COVID-19. The table came from immunoSEQ multiplex PCR; TCRdb's copy has only in-frame clones and leaves some out. The profile shows roughly 280,000 clones, more than 85% of them singletons. Sample: peripheral blood. Receptors were obtained from an older woman with COVID-19, enrolled during active disease.

This clone was seen only once. The chain is built from TRBV2 and TRBJ1-3, with D unclear. The germline V gene has CDR1 SNHLY and CDR2 FYNNEI. V gave up 3 bases and J gave up 0 bases, with 6 bases separating them. This CDR3 is 14 amino acids long. The chain's CDR3 is CASSDRISGNTIYF. The CDR3 DNA is TGTGCCAGCAGTGATAGAATCTCTGGAAACACCATATATTTT.

The rearrangement joins TRBV11-2 to TRBJ1-5, with 9 bases lining up with TRBD1. Germline-derived CDR1 and CDR2 are SGHAT and FQNNGV. The CDR3 covers 15 residues. Unmatched junction bases numbered 7, after V lost 5 bases and J lost 5 bases. The DNA for the CDR3 is TGTGCCAGCAGCCGGACAGGGGAAAGAGATCAGCCCCAGCATTTT. Protein product: CASSRTGERDQPQHF.

The chain joins TRBV28 to TRBJ2-7, with 7 nucleotides matching TRBD2. The germline gives CDR1 MDHEN, CDR2 SYDVKM. J lost 3 bases, V lost 6 bases, and 8 bases had no gene match. CDR3 length: 14 amino acids. CDR3 sequence: CASRPGTILYEQYF. CDR3 nucleotides: TGTGCCAGCAGACCCGGGACTATCCTCTACGAGCAGTACTTC.

This clone has at least ten counts. V usage is TRBV5-5 and J usage is TRBJ2-4, with 9 positions matching TRBD1. There are 15 residues in the CDR3. Trimming removed 3 bases from V and 8 bases from J; junction bases left unmatched: 9. Germline CDR1 SGHKS, CDR2 YYEKEE (reference sequence). The DNA for the CDR3 is TGTGCCAGCAGCTCTTTAAGGACAGGGGTCGACATTCAGTACTTC. This gives the protein CASSSLRTGVDIQYF.

In its sample, this clone was seen once. The CDR3 spells CASSSGQIMDTIYF. In DNA form, the CDR3 reads TGTGCCAGCAGCTCGGGACAGATAATGGACACCATATATTTT. The V call is TRBV11-3, the J call TRBJ1-3; 7 bases map to TRBD1. Germline lookup yields CDR1 SGHNT and CDR2 YENEEA. V shed 4 bases, J shed 8 bases, and the junction held 8 bases outside the gene matches. The CDR3 runs 14 residues.

About this clone: The sample carries other DNA sequences with the same CDR3. The chain couples TRBV18 to TRBJ2-1, with 9 bases lining up with TRBD1. Losses at the gene ends were 3 bases for V and 2 bases for J; bases not matched to a gene: 2. The CDR3 sequence is 15 residues long. CDR1 and CDR2 from the germline V gene are KGHSH and LQKENI. This CDR3 reads CASSPGTGPYNEQFF. DNA of the CDR3: TGTGCCAGCTCACCGGGGACAGGGCCCTACAATGAGCAGTTCTTC.

The V and J genes are TRBV12-3 or TRBV12-4 and TRBJ2-1; D unresolved. Between the trimmed V and J ends, which lost 4 bases and 5 bases, there was a span of 6 bases. CDR3 length equals 12 residues. The CDR3 bases are TGTGCCAGCAGTTCCAGGCACAATGAGCAGTTCTTC. It is translated as CASSSRHNEQFF.

This clone was picked up a small number of times. The V gene is TRBV10-3, the J gene TRBJ1-2; 7 bases are shared with TRBD1. Germline values: CDR1 ENHRY, CDR2 SYGVKD. The CDR3 has 14 amino acids. The J segment lost 4 bases and the V segment lost 4 bases, leaving 6 bases of the junction unmatched. This CDR3 is CAISAQAGGYGYTF. CDR3 sequence (DNA): TGTGCCATCAGTGCCCAGGCAGGGGGCTATGGCTACACCTTC.

This clone was observed a single time. V and J are TRBV2 and TRBJ2-1; D possibly corresponds to TRBD2 (6 bases). Per germline, CDR1 SNHLY and CDR2 FYNNEI. The CDR3 has 15 amino acids. V was shortened by 4 bases and J by 4 bases, with 14 bases between the two germline ends. CDR3 region: CASSVRREAYNEQFF. DNA for the CDR3: TGTGCCAGCAGTGTTCGGCGGGAAGCATACAATGAGCAGTTCTTC.

The chain has TRBV15 and TRBJ2-5; 8 bases are shared with TRBD1. V lost 5 bases, J lost 4 bases, and 9 bases stayed unmatched. The CDR3 has 15 amino acids. The germline V gene has CDR1 LNHNV and CDR2 YYDKDF (reference sequence). The CDR3 sequence: CATSHPGQGIETQYF. The CDR3 DNA follows: TGTGCCACCAGCCACCCCGGACAGGGTATAGAGACCCAGTACTTC.

The chain joins TRBV6-5 to TRBJ1-2; the D gene is possibly TRBD1 (6 bases). Germline V CDR1 and CDR2: MNHEY, SVGAGI. Deletions cut 8 bases from V and 0 bases from J, with 16 bases between. CDR3 length: 15 amino acids. The CDR3 here is CASSLGAEANYGYTF. Written as DNA, the CDR3 is TGTGCCAGCTCATTGGGGGCCGAAGCTAACTATGGCTACACCTTC.

Comment on this clone: A junction end diverges from the germline sequence, so it may reflect a read error. The CDR3 sequence is CASSSGYGQYF. The CDR3 region has the DNA TGCGCCAGCAGCTCGGGTTACGGGCAGTACTTC. This chain uses TRBV5-1 with TRBJ2-7, with D uncertain. This CDR3 has 11 residues. CDR1 and CDR2 (germline): SGHRS, YFSETQ.

This clone appeared a single time. V usage is TRBV6-5 and J usage is TRBJ2-2; 9 nucleotides align to TRBD1. Per germline, CDR1 MNHEY and CDR2 SVGAGI. The CDR3 length is 16 residues. The V and J ends lost 4 bases and 3 bases, in that order; junction bases with no gene match: 6. In nucleotides, the CDR3 is TGTGCCAGCAGTTTCGGGACAGGGTGGGACACCGGGGAGCTGTTTTTT. This translates into CASSFGTGWDTGELFF.